This TCR beta chain was obtained from a study of blood T cell repertoires in COVID-19. Across the study: Both acute and convalescent COVID-19 samples were obtained from the United States, Italy and Spain.

CDR1 is MNHEY, CDR2 SMNVEV, per germline (reference sequence). V lost 2 bases and J 1 base, leaving 14 bases between the germline ends. This CDR3 region has 17 residues. The protocol was immunoSEQ multiplex PCR, while the TCRdb copy is restricted to in-frame clones and leaves out a portion. The sample holds about 200,000 clones, 70% to 90% seen once. The sequencing input was peripheral blood. This sequence originates from a human donor in a cohort sampled during active COVID-19. V gene TRBV27 combines with J gene TRBJ2-2; possible D gene TRBD1, 5 bases. CDR3: CASSLASSRVNTGELFF. The CDR3 bases are TGTGCCAGCAGTTTAGCAAGTAGCAGGGTGAACACCGGGGAGCTGTTTTTT.